The T cell receptor beta chain under discussion was sequenced for a study of resident and recirculating memory T cells in vitiligo. V lost 2 bases, J lost 4 bases, and 6 bases stayed unmatched. The CDR3 runs to 16 residues. The germline V gene encodes CDR1 SGHRS and CDR2 YFSETQ. Assay used: immunoSEQ multiplex PCR; TCRdb lists only in-frame clones, some missing. The profile shows some 70,000 clones, approximately 93% of them singletons. The sequencing sample was made of blood. This chain joins TRBV5-1 and TRBJ2-3, with TRBD2 matching over 11 bases. This TCR came from a male donor with vitiligo. CDR3 amino acids: CASSLLTSGASDTQYF. CDR3 in DNA: TGCGCCAGCAGCTTACTGACTAGCGGGGCTTCAGATACGCAGTATTTT.